A selection of T cell receptor beta chains follows, all from one sample in a study of blood T cells in healthy people across ages. TCRdb re-called the 5' RACE reads with MiXCR, one entry per CDR3 protein. The data hold 1.4 million to 1.5 million distinct CDR3 sequences, with 35% to 45% observed a single time. The source material was blood. These receptors were taken from a woman between 18 and 30 years old in good health. CDR3s include the opening cysteine and the closing phenylalanine or tryptophan. The D gene is left open where the match is weak. Size is omitted from some rows. Given values are once, few, many or a class for expanded clones.

d_call: -
v_call: TRBV6-1
clone_size: -
j_call: TRBJ1-2
cdr3_aa: CASSEEHWANYGYTF
cdr3_nt: TGTGCCAGCAGTGAAGAGCACTGGGCCAACTATGGCTACACCTTC

d_call: -
v_call: TRBV5-1
clone_size: few
j_call: TRBJ2-3
cdr3_aa: CASSLAGRTSTDTQYF
cdr3_nt: TGCGCCAGCAGCTTGGCCGGCAGGACTAGCACAGATACGCAGTATTTT

d_call: -
v_call: TRBV20-1
clone_size: -
j_call: TRBJ1-6
cdr3_aa: CSARSTGYGLRNSPLHF
cdr3_nt: TGCAGTGCTAGATCTACAGGGTATGGGTTGCGGAATTCACCCCTCCACTTT

d_call: -
v_call: TRBV7-9
clone_size: few
j_call: TRBJ1-2
cdr3_aa: CASSSHQTAANYGYTF
cdr3_nt: TGTGCCAGCAGCTCCCATCAAACGGCCGCTAACTATGGCTACACCTTC

d_call: TRBD1
v_call: TRBV5-1
clone_size: -
j_call: TRBJ1-5
cdr3_aa: CASSPGQEGQPQHF
cdr3_nt: TGCGCCAGCAGCCCGGGACAGGAAGGTCAGCCCCAGCATTTT

d_call: TRBD2
v_call: TRBV7-9
clone_size: -
j_call: TRBJ2-1
cdr3_aa: CASSHSGLAGSSYNEQFF
cdr3_nt: TGTGCCAGCAGCCATTCGGGACTAGCGGGATCCTCCTACAATGAGCAGTTCTTC

d_call: TRBD2
v_call: TRBV13
clone_size: few
j_call: TRBJ2-5
cdr3_aa: CASSSGTSDGQETQYF
cdr3_nt: TGTGCCAGCAGCTCGGGGACTAGCGACGGCCAAGAGACCCAGTACTTC

d_call: -
v_call: TRBV20-1
clone_size: once
j_call: TRBJ1-2
cdr3_aa: CSARDQAGGRVYGYTF
cdr3_nt: TGCAGTGCTAGAGATCAGGCAGGAGGAAGGGTCTATGGCTACACCTTC

d_call: TRBD1
v_call: TRBV12-5
clone_size: -
j_call: TRBJ1-1
cdr3_aa: CASGLVFGQENTEAFF
cdr3_nt: TGTGCTAGTGGTTTGGTATTTGGACAGGAGAACACTGAAGCTTTCTTT

d_call: -
v_call: TRBV12-3/TRBV12-4
clone_size: -
j_call: TRBJ1-5
cdr3_aa: CASTIQGWAQPQHF
cdr3_nt: TGTGCCAGCACCATTCAGGGCTGGGCTCAGCCCCAGCATTTT

d_call: TRBD2
v_call: TRBV9
clone_size: -
j_call: TRBJ2-1
cdr3_aa: CASSVYPSGVSYEQFF
cdr3_nt: TGTGCCAGCAGCGTATATCCTAGCGGGGTTTCGTATGAGCAGTTCTTC

d_call: -
v_call: TRBV12-3/TRBV12-4
clone_size: -
j_call: TRBJ1-2
cdr3_aa: CASRQRVDRYYGNTF
cdr3_nt: TGTGCCAGCAGGCAGAGGGTTGACAGATACTATGGCAACACCTTC

d_call: -
v_call: TRBV7-3
clone_size: few
j_call: TRBJ1-6
cdr3_aa: CASSSGVDAVNSPLHF
cdr3_nt: TGTGCCAGCAGCTCAGGGGTCGACGCCGTTAATTCACCCCTCCACTTT

d_call: -
v_call: TRBV4-1
clone_size: -
j_call: TRBJ1-2
cdr3_aa: CASSSQLAYGYTF
cdr3_nt: TGCGCCAGCAGCAGCCAATTAGCTTATGGCTACACCTTC

d_call: -
v_call: TRBV5-1
clone_size: -
j_call: TRBJ1-5
cdr3_aa: CASSLGSWGTPLNQPQHF
cdr3_nt: TGCGCCAGCAGCTTGGGGTCGTGGGGGACACCACTCAATCAGCCCCAGCATTTT

d_call: -
v_call: TRBV27
clone_size: few
j_call: TRBJ2-2
cdr3_aa: CASSIYGSPGELFF
cdr3_nt: TGTGCCAGCAGTATTTATGGGAGCCCCGGGGAGCTGTTTTTT

d_call: TRBD2
v_call: TRBV12-3/TRBV12-4
clone_size: many
j_call: TRBJ2-3
cdr3_aa: CASSPAGSTDTQYF
cdr3_nt: TGTGCCAGCAGTCCAGCGGGGAGCACAGATACGCAGTATTTT

d_call: -
v_call: TRBV5-1
clone_size: few
j_call: TRBJ2-7
cdr3_aa: CASSLRGYHEQYF
cdr3_nt: TGCGCCAGCAGCTTGCGAGGGTACCACGAGCAGTACTTC

d_call: -
v_call: TRBV12-3/TRBV12-4
clone_size: -
j_call: TRBJ1-4
cdr3_aa: CASSAEPWGEKLFF
cdr3_nt: TGTGCCAGCAGTGCAGAACCCTGGGGTGAAAAACTGTTTTTT

d_call: -
v_call: TRBV7-9
clone_size: -
j_call: TRBJ2-7
cdr3_aa: CASEAYNEQYF
cdr3_nt: TGTGCCAGCGAGGCCTACAATGAGCAGTACTTC

d_call: -
v_call: TRBV4-1
clone_size: -
j_call: TRBJ1-3
cdr3_aa: CASSQVRGLLFGNTIYF
cdr3_nt: TGCGCCAGCAGCCAAGTGCGGGGGCTGCTCTTTGGAAACACCATATATTTT

d_call: -
v_call: TRBV6-5
clone_size: -
j_call: TRBJ2-7
cdr3_aa: CASRPGHGLTYEQYF
cdr3_nt: TGTGCCAGCAGACCCGGGCACGGCCTAACCTACGAGCAGTACTTC

d_call: -
v_call: TRBV29-1
clone_size: -
j_call: TRBJ1-2
cdr3_aa: CSAPDRFPNYGCTF
cdr3_nt: -

d_call: TRBD1
v_call: TRBV4-2
clone_size: -
j_call: TRBJ2-1
cdr3_aa: CASSQEDRQGWFRDNEQFF
cdr3_nt: TGTGCCAGCAGCCAAGAGGATCGACAGGGGTGGTTTAGGGACAATGAGCAGTTCTTC

d_call: -
v_call: TRBV12-3/TRBV12-4
clone_size: -
j_call: TRBJ2-3
cdr3_aa: CAMLGTDTQYF
cdr3_nt: TGTGCCATGTTGGGCACAGATACGCAGTATTTT

d_call: -
v_call: TRBV7-4
clone_size: few
j_call: TRBJ1-2
cdr3_aa: CASSCTTRYGYTF
cdr3_nt: TGTGCCAGCAGCTGCACGACGCGCTATGGCTACACCTTC

d_call: TRBD2
v_call: TRBV4-1
clone_size: -
j_call: TRBJ2-5
cdr3_aa: CASSQDHAGGEETQYF
cdr3_nt: TGCGCCAGCAGCCAAGATCATGCGGGAGGAGAAGAGACCCAGTACTTC

d_call: -
v_call: TRBV6-1
clone_size: -
j_call: TRBJ2-5
cdr3_aa: CASSEYAGSQETQYF
cdr3_nt: TGTGCCAGCAGTGAATATGCCGGGAGTCAAGAGACCCAGTACTTC

d_call: -
v_call: TRBV5-1
clone_size: -
j_call: TRBJ1-2
cdr3_aa: CASSLGQVGPNYGYTF
cdr3_nt: TGCGCCAGCAGCTTGGGACAGGTTGGCCCTAACTATGGCTACACCTTC

d_call: -
v_call: TRBV12-3/TRBV12-4
clone_size: -
j_call: TRBJ2-7
cdr3_aa: CASSPSRRSEQYF
cdr3_nt: TGTGCCAGCAGCCCATCTCGCCGGAGCGAGCAGTACTTC

d_call: -
v_call: TRBV4-2
clone_size: -
j_call: TRBJ2-2
cdr3_aa: CASSQGRGELFF
cdr3_nt: TGTGCCAGCAGCCAAGGACGCGGGGAGCTGTTTTTT

d_call: TRBD2
v_call: TRBV4-1
clone_size: -
j_call: TRBJ2-1
cdr3_aa: CASSQEEAGLSNEQFF
cdr3_nt: TGCGCCAGCAGCCAAGAAGAAGCGGGATTATCCAATGAGCAGTTCTTC

d_call: TRBD1
v_call: TRBV10-3
clone_size: -
j_call: TRBJ2-7
cdr3_aa: CAISPGQGSTYEQYF
cdr3_nt: TGTGCCATCAGTCCGGGACAGGGGAGTACCTACGAGCAGTACTTC

d_call: TRBD1
v_call: TRBV6-6
clone_size: -
j_call: TRBJ1-5
cdr3_aa: CASSRTGGDNQPQHF
cdr3_nt: TGTGCCAGCAGTCGGACAGGGGGCGACAATCAGCCCCAGCATTTT

d_call: -
v_call: TRBV18
clone_size: many
j_call: TRBJ2-1
cdr3_aa: CASSPGTPPDNEQFF
cdr3_nt: TGTGCCAGCTCACCAGGGACCCCCCCCGACAATGAGCAGTTCTTC

d_call: -
v_call: TRBV20-1
clone_size: -
j_call: TRBJ2-1
cdr3_aa: CSARVVGLNIEEQFF
cdr3_nt: TGCAGTGCTAGAGTTGTTGGCCTTAATATAGAGGAGCAGTTCTTC

d_call: TRBD2
v_call: TRBV4-2
clone_size: -
j_call: TRBJ2-3
cdr3_aa: CASSQWKALASGRKSDTQYF
cdr3_nt: TGTGCCAGCAGCCAATGGAAAGCTTTGGCTAGCGGGAGAAAGTCAGATACGCAGTATTTT

d_call: -
v_call: TRBV11-2
clone_size: -
j_call: TRBJ1-2
cdr3_aa: CASSPLGVTTRNGYTF
cdr3_nt: TGTGCCAGCAGCCCCCTGGGGGTTACCACTCGGAATGGCTACACCTTC

d_call: -
v_call: TRBV5-1
clone_size: -
j_call: TRBJ1-5
cdr3_aa: CASSLAGRDNQPQHF
cdr3_nt: TGCGCCAGCAGCTTGGCGGGCAGGGACAATCAGCCCCAGCATTTT

d_call: TRBD2
v_call: TRBV27
clone_size: -
j_call: TRBJ2-1
cdr3_aa: CASSRRGLETQFF
cdr3_nt: TGTGCCAGCAGTCGACGGGGACTAGAGACCCAGTTCTTC

d_call: TRBD1
v_call: TRBV6-1
clone_size: few
j_call: TRBJ1-2
cdr3_aa: CASSPHLRGQGLGDYGYTF
cdr3_nt: TGTGCCAGCAGTCCTCACCTCCGGGGACAGGGGTTGGGTGACTATGGCTACACCTTC

d_call: -
v_call: TRBV6-2/TRBV6-3
clone_size: many
j_call: TRBJ2-5
cdr3_aa: CASSYRGRETQYF
cdr3_nt: TGTGCCAGCAGTTACCGCGGTCGAGAGACCCAGTACTTC

d_call: -
v_call: TRBV25-1
clone_size: -
j_call: TRBJ2-1
cdr3_aa: CANRPGTVEQFF
cdr3_nt: TGTGCCAACCGTCCCGGGACGGTAGAGCAGTTCTTC

d_call: -
v_call: TRBV6-5
clone_size: -
j_call: TRBJ1-2
cdr3_aa: CASSYSREKLYGYTF
cdr3_nt: TGTGCCAGCAGTTACTCGAGGGAAAAACTCTATGGCTACACCTTC

d_call: TRBD1
v_call: TRBV6-5
clone_size: few
j_call: TRBJ2-1
cdr3_aa: CASKDRGRNEQFF
cdr3_nt: TGTGCCAGCAAGGACAGGGGGCGCAATGAGCAGTTCTTC

d_call: -
v_call: TRBV5-4
clone_size: -
j_call: TRBJ2-3
cdr3_aa: CASSWAGRHSDTQYF
cdr3_nt: TGTGCCAGCAGCTGGGCGGGAAGACACTCAGATACGCAGTATTTT

d_call: TRBD2
v_call: TRBV6-5
clone_size: few
j_call: TRBJ2-1
cdr3_aa: CASRVWGLAGENEQFF
cdr3_nt: TGTGCCAGCAGGGTGTGGGGACTAGCGGGAGAGAATGAGCAGTTCTTC

d_call: TRBD1
v_call: TRBV4-1
clone_size: -
j_call: TRBJ2-1
cdr3_aa: CASSNPIGGQGRNEQFF
cdr3_nt: TGCGCCAGCAGCAACCCGATTGGGGGACAGGGTCGAAATGAGCAGTTCTTC

d_call: TRBD1
v_call: TRBV28
clone_size: few
j_call: TRBJ1-6
cdr3_aa: CASSLGQGTWSYNSPLHF
cdr3_nt: TGTGCCAGCAGCCTCGGACAGGGAACTTGGTCCTATAATTCACCCCTCCACTTT

d_call: TRBD2
v_call: TRBV5-1
clone_size: -
j_call: TRBJ2-7
cdr3_aa: CASSLGISGLAVYEQYF
cdr3_nt: TGCGCCAGCAGCTTGGGCATCTCAGGACTAGCAGTCTACGAGCAGTACTTC

d_call: -
v_call: TRBV5-1
clone_size: few
j_call: TRBJ2-3
cdr3_aa: CASSLTGFGTDTQYF
cdr3_nt: TGCGCCAGCAGCTTGACAGGCTTTGGCACAGATACGCAGTATTTT

d_call: TRBD1
v_call: TRBV7-9
clone_size: -
j_call: TRBJ2-7
cdr3_aa: CASSSRQGTGEQYF
cdr3_nt: TGTGCCAGCAGCTCCCGACAGGGGACGGGCGAGCAGTACTTC